The entry below describes one T cell receptor beta chain. What this receptor recognizes is not known. Base quality data are lacking; no much larger clone is found one base away. Between the V and J ends, shortened by 4 bases and 0 bases respectively, the junction contains 4 bases. Reading from cysteine to phenylalanine, the CDR3 counts 12 amino acids. Only the CDR3 part of the read is kept: 36 bases, read in frame from the first base. CDR1 is given as ENHRY and CDR2 as SYGVKD, both from the germline V gene. Genomic DNA extracted from peripheral blood, rather than sorted cells or RNA, was used as the source for amplification of TCR beta rearrangements. Using a mixed TRB-A/B primer pool, multiplex touch-down PCR amplified rearranged TRB sequences covering the V, D and J segments. Illumina adapters and sample indices were attached to the amplicons through two consecutive PCR reactions run with Phusion HS II polymerase. Amplicons were gel-purified with the NucleoSpin Gel and PCR Clean-up kit, then checked with Qubit and an Agilent 2100 Bioanalyzer. Sequencing of the libraries was done on an Illumina MiSeq with paired-end, single-indexed 600-cycle runs. Concerning the study's data processing: MiXCR versions 2.12 and 3.0.5 were used to process the TRB sequences. Each unique CDR3 nucleotide sequence was treated as one clone, and only productive sequences with two or more reads were kept. The repertoire metrics were Shannon diversity, evenness, clonality (calculated as one minus evenness), and diversity profiles parameterized by alpha from 0 to 5. The IGoR algorithm was used to calculate generation probabilities for clones in the paired samples taken before and after chemotherapy. Using fastp trimming at Q25 and MiXCR clonotype assembly, TCRdb reanalyzed the public sequencing data and kept in-frame beta chains. Rows with a matching CDR3 protein are joined into one entry that keeps the most common DNA and genes. The V and J calls follow TCRdb's processing rather than the paper's. Recorded for this sample are about 12,000 distinct CDR3 sequences; over 20% of them occurred a single time. In total, the top ten clones hold roughly 5.6% of the sample.

The data derive from a study of T cell repertoires in aging, cancer and after chemotherapy (dated by TCRdb to the late 2010s). In the study overall: Donors were distributed across six age groups ranging from 30 or younger to 70 or older, with at least three individuals included per group. Healthy donor control TCR repertoires were recorded over several months to years and showed clear clonal overlap across re-sampling. The complete dataset included 7.5 million to 9.5 million TCR reads. To examine immunoaging and T cell reconstitution after chemotherapy, the study profiled TCR beta repertoires in peripheral blood from healthy donors and cancer patients. A cohort of 220 or so cancer patients (approximately 90 with hematological and around 130 with solid cancers) was assembled, and 95 to 100 healthy donors were included as a reference group. What the work shows at the level of the full study, not this receptor alone: Significantly lower blood TCR diversity and higher clonality were observed in untreated patients with hematological or solid cancers than in age-matched healthy donors. Declining TCR diversity with age in healthy donors was mainly explained by loss of richness; in cancer patients, loss of evenness also contributed. In both cancer cohorts, median generation probability rose over the chemotherapy interval, which suggests that the repertoire was reconstituted through rebound thymic output. The authors noted that the repertoire data do not allow conclusions about immunological memory after chemotherapy.

Source material: blood. The chain employs TRBV10-3 and TRBJ2-7; a confident D gene designation cannot be given. This TCR was sampled from a human donor in good health. The DNA is TGTGCCATCAGTGGTAACTCCTACGAGCAGTACTTC. Protein translation: CAISGNSYEQYF.